A selection of T cell receptor beta chains follows, all from one sample in a study of blood T cell repertoires in COVID-19. The table came from immunoSEQ multiplex PCR; TCRdb's copy has only in-frame clones and leaves some out. The sample contains around 250,000 clones, around 84% of which appear only once. Sequencing used PBMCs or T cells enriched from blood (not recorded which). The receptor set was obtained from a man aged 18 to 29 who had recovered from COVID-19. Each CDR3 is given without its conserved first and last residue. The order of the fields is clone size, V gene, J gene, CDR3 protein. Clone size is shown for a subset of rows, as once, few, many or a class of expanded clone.

-	TRBV3-1/TRBV3-2	TRBJ2-2	ASSQDRTSGELF
-	TRBV18	TRBJ1-5	ASSLNPGSNQPQH
-	TRBV5-6	TRBJ2-7	ASSFGVTYEQY
-	TRBV4-1	TRBJ1-2	ASSQDRGRGESYGYT
-	TRBV6-1	TRBJ2-5	ASSDRPAGKTQY
-	TRBV28	TRBJ1-6	ASSSGQGPSPLH
-	TRBV5-1	TRBJ1-5	ASSLSGIPNQPQH
-	TRBV2	TRBJ2-3	ASSLDRGPRDTQY
few	TRBV3-1/TRBV3-2	TRBJ2-7	ASSPWDSSYEQY
once	TRBV15	TRBJ1-6	ATNGTGSSPLH
-	TRBV5-1	TRBJ1-6	ASSLRGQGGSPLH
-	TRBV4-1	TRBJ2-5	ASSQAGTSGFQETQY
-	TRBV14	TRBJ2-5	ASSLWGVGLAETQY
-	TRBV6-5	TRBJ1-5	ASSYGRAGGQPQH
-	TRBV12-3/TRBV12-4	TRBJ1-2	ASSSGQGYGYT
-	TRBV9	TRBJ2-1	ASSVTAGEPNEQF
-	TRBV4-1	TRBJ2-7	ASRPTSLGLGDEQY
few	TRBV2	TRBJ1-1	ASSERQGGNTEAF
-	TRBV27	TRBJ2-7	ASSSFLPGQGPYEQY
-	TRBV7-9	TRBJ1-5	ASSSTGGSQPQH
-	TRBV29-1	TRBJ1-5	SVGRGVNQPQH
once	TRBV30	TRBJ1-1	AWSVPGQGPLEAF
once	TRBV29-1	TRBJ1-2	TLGAAESYGYT
once	TRBV18	TRBJ1-2	ASSPGRLNYGYT
-	TRBV10-3	TRBJ1-1	ATSQGENTEAF
-	TRBV4-2	TRBJ2-7	ASSPGRDYYEQY
once	TRBV5-1	TRBJ1-4	ASSLRGGSEKLF
-	TRBV7-9	TRBJ1-4	ASSQLTGLNEKLF
-	TRBV30	TRBJ2-7	AWSAAGLSYEQY
-	TRBV19	TRBJ2-1	ASSPDRGHLGNEQF
-	TRBV12-3/TRBV12-4	TRBJ2-7	ASSLFDEQY
once	TRBV5-1	TRBJ2-3	ASSLYGDTQY
once	TRBV5-1	TRBJ2-5	ASSPRDSQETQY
-	TRBV14	TRBJ2-1	ASSQDVGTGGNNEQF
-	TRBV27	TRBJ1-1	ASSPGTGIGAF
few	TRBV7-9	TRBJ1-4	ASSPDTTNEKLF